These 8 T cell receptor beta chains came from one sample sequenced in a study of CD8 T cells in ankylosing spondylitis. One entry per CDR3 protein results from TCRdb running MiXCR on the 5' RACE reads. Counted here are about 240,000 distinct CDR3 sequences, roughly 10% occurring once; the ten biggest clones make up about 6.8%. Specimen: blood, either unsorted or a sorted T cell fraction (not recorded which). The origin of the receptors is a male donor with ankylosing spondylitis or in good health (not recorded which).

This clonotype has a count of ten or more. This chain connects TRBV7-2 to TRBJ2-5, with D uncertain. The V gene's germline CDR1 is SGHTA and CDR2 FQGNSA. This CDR3 region has 13 residues. V lost 2 bases, J lost 0 bases, and 4 bases lay in between. This CDR3 reads CASSLSYQETQYF. For the CDR3, the DNA is TGTGCCAGCAGCTTAAGCTACCAAGAGACCCAGTACTTC.

This clonotype was seen a handful of times. This sequence joins TRBV7-2 and TRBJ2-1; tentatively, D is TRBD2 (6 bases). This CDR3 comprises 15 residues. V lost 5 bases, J lost 5 bases, and 16 bases lay in between. Germline CDR1 SGHTA, CDR2 FQGNSA. The CDR3 spells CASSPRGLRNNEQFF. The CDR3 coding sequence is TGTGCCAGCAGCCCCCGGGGGTTACGGAACAATGAGCAGTTCTTC.

V is TRBV18 and J is TRBJ2-3, with 7 bases matching TRBD2. This CDR3 spans 14 amino acids. V shed 6 bases and J 2 bases; nucleotides not matched to a gene: 5. Germline loops: CDR1 KGHSH, CDR2 LQKENI. Written as DNA, the CDR3 is TGTGCCAGCTCCCCCAGCGGGGTCACAGATACGCAGTATTTT. Translation gives CASSPSGVTDTQYF. The whole variable domain, remainder taken from reference TRBV18 and TRBJ2-3, is NAGVMQNPRHLVRRRGQEARLRCSPMKGHSHVYWYRQLPEEGLKFMVYLQKENIIDESGMPKERFSAEFPKEGPSILRIQQVVRGDSAAYFCASSPSGVTDTQYFGPGTRLTVL.

This clonotype was recorded many times. The V gene is TRBV24-1, the J gene TRBJ2-1, with TRBD2 matching 13 bases. Per the germline V gene, CDR1 is KGHDR and CDR2 is SFDVKD. The CDR3 runs 17 residues. The V gene end was trimmed by 3 bases and the J gene end by 8 bases; junction bases not matched to a gene: 9. The CDR3 sequence: CATSDLRTSGSLYEQFF. The CDR3 DNA reads as TGTGCCACCAGTGATCTTAGGACTAGCGGGAGTCTGTATGAGCAGTTCTTC.

This clonotype was detected only a few times. The chain employs TRBV3-1 and TRBJ2-4; TRBD1 might be the D (5 bases). Germline V gene lookup returns CDR1 LGHDT and CDR2 YNNKEL (reference sequence). Trimming left V 0 bases short and J 0 bases short, with 12 bases between. The CDR3 has 17 amino acids. The CDR3 sequence: CASSQDWTSKAKNIQYF. The CDR3 DNA reads as TGTGCCAGCAGCCAAGATTGGACAAGCAAAGCCAAAAACATTCAGTACTTC.

This clonotype was counted many times. This chain joins TRBV2 and TRBJ1-1; D remains unclear. The CDR3 is made up of 10 amino acids. Trimming left V 5 bases short and J 7 bases short, with 5 bases between. CDR1 is SNHLY, CDR2 FYNNEI, per germline. The CDR3 here is CASSWLEAFF. The CDR3 DNA is TGTGCCAGCAGTTGGCTTGAAGCTTTCTTT.

The chain recombines TRBV5-1 with TRBJ2-1; 10 nucleotides line up with TRBD2. This CDR3 has 17 amino acids. CDR1 SGHRS and CDR2 YFSETQ come from the germline V gene. V shed 4 bases, J shed 7 bases, and the junction held 14 bases outside the gene matches. CDR3 DNA: TGCGCCAGCAGCGCCCGAGTAGCGGGAGGAGAGTGGAATGAGCAGTTCTTC. It encodes CASSARVAGGEWNEQFF.

V is TRBV27 and J is TRBJ1-6; D is unresolved. Germline V gene sequence: CDR1 MNHEY, CDR2 SMNVEV (reference sequence). V was cut by 5 bases and J by 9 bases, with 17 bases left in between. The CDR3 consists of 15 residues. CDR3 bases: TGTGCCAGCAGTATGACCGGTCCTCCGAGTTCACCCCTCCACTTT. As protein: CASSMTGPPSSPLHF.